The next 25 T cell receptor beta chains were all read from a single sample in a study of cytomegalovirus exposure and HLA in healthy donors. A multiplex PCR was run with 60 Vbeta primers and 13 Jbeta primers. Clones were read by immunoSEQ multiplex PCR, and TCRdb kept only the in-frame ones, dropping some. The sample lists 130,000 to 150,000 clones, about 85% occurring once. Sequencing was carried out using PBMCs. These receptor sequences come from a female donor in good health and CMV-seronegative.

CDR3 nucleotides: TGTGCCTGGAGTCCCTTTTCGGGGGGGAACACTGAAGCTTTCTTT. It yields the protein CAWSPFSGGNTEAFF. The rearrangement links TRBV30 to TRBJ1-1, with D maybe TRBD1 (5 bases). The V gene lost 2 bases and the J gene lost 1 base, with 14 bases spanning the gap. Germline CDR1 reads GTSNPN; CDR2 reads SVGIG (reference sequence). The CDR3 sequence is 15 residues long.

The chain uses TRBV2 and TRBJ2-7; 7 bases line up with TRBD1. V shed 8 bases and J 1 base; nucleotides not matched to a gene: 5. The CDR3 length is 13 residues. Germline V gene lookup returns CDR1 SNHLY and CDR2 FYNNEI. CDR3 sequence reads: CASFWTGSYEQYF. CDR3 DNA sequence: TGTGCCAGCTTCTGGACAGGATCCTACGAGCAGTACTTC.

The chain couples TRBV4-3 to TRBJ2-3; 8 positions agree with TRBD1. The V and J ends lost 0 bases and 2 bases, in that order; junction bases with no gene match: 4. This CDR3 is built from 16 residues. Germline CDR1 reads LGHNA; CDR2 reads YSLEER. The CDR3 sequence is CASSQDWTGITDTQYF. For the CDR3, the DNA is TGCGCCAGCAGCCAAGATTGGACAGGGATCACAGATACGCAGTATTTT.

This sequence joins TRBV7-2 and TRBJ1-2, with D perhaps TRBD1 (5 bases). Trimming left V 5 bases short and J 8 bases short, with 15 bases between. The CDR3 length is 13 residues. The V gene's germline CDR1 is SGHTA and CDR2 FQGNSA. This CDR3 reads CASSITPGLGYTF. DNA of the CDR3: TGTGCCAGCAGCATAACACCAGGGCTCGGCTACACCTTC.

The J gene is TRBJ2-5, the V gene TRBV7-9; TRBD2 matches at 13 bases. Germline V lookup: CDR1 SEHNR, CDR2 FQNEAQ (reference sequence). Trimming at V came to 0 bases and at J to 4 bases, leaving 11 bases not matched to a gene. The CDR3 runs to 19 residues. CDR3 residues: CASSLASTWTSGSLETQYF. The CDR3 bases are TGTGCCAGCAGCTTAGCCAGTACTTGGACTAGCGGGAGCTTAGAGACCCAGTACTTC. Looking up the rest from reference TRBV7-9 and TRBJ2-5 gives the full variable domain: DTGVSQNPRHKITKRGQNVTFRCDPISEHNRLYWYRQTLGQGPEFLTYFQNEAQLEKSRLLSDRFSAERPKGSFSTLEIQRTEQGDSAMYLCASSLASTWTSGSLETQYFGPGTRLLVL.

The gene calls are TRBV4-3 and TRBJ2-5; 13 bases are shared with TRBD2. CDR1 is LGHNA, CDR2 YSLEER, per germline. The CDR3 spans 15 residues. The V segment lost 5 bases and the J segment 4 bases; nucleotides outside the gene matches: 4. The CDR3 sequence: CASSKGLAGLETQYF. The CDR3 DNA sequence: TGCGCCAGCAGCAAGGGACTAGCGGGGTTAGAGACCCAGTACTTC.

The chain joins TRBV10-3 to TRBJ1-3, with a weak D call TRBD1 (5 bases). The V gene lost 6 bases and the J gene lost 0 bases, with 24 bases spanning the gap. The germline V gene has CDR1 ENHRY and CDR2 SYGVKD. The length of the CDR3 is 19 residues. In nucleotides, the CDR3 is TGTGCCATCAGCGTCTTCCCAATTCCGGGGGTGATCTCTGGAAACACCATATATTTT. Its protein product is CAISVFPIPGVISGNTIYF.

The chain carries TRBV18 and TRBJ1-2; D might be TRBD1 (5 bases). The CDR3 runs 14 residues. Trimming took off 5 bases at V and 0 bases at J, with 10 bases between the two ends. In germline, CDR1 is KGHSH, CDR2 LQKENI. This CDR3 reads CASSNRLANYGYTF. The CDR3 DNA reads as TGTGCCAGCTCAAACAGGCTCGCTAACTATGGCTACACCTTC.

The chain employs TRBV9 and TRBJ1-1, with D maybe TRBD1 (6 bases). V lost 3 bases, J lost 1 base, and 25 bases lay in between. Germline CDR1 reads SGDLS; CDR2 reads YYNGEE. The CDR3 has 19 amino acids. This CDR3 is CASSDHPRGPESPNTEAFF. CDR3 nucleotides: TGTGCCAGCAGCGACCACCCCAGGGGCCCCGAATCTCCGAACACTGAAGCTTTCTTT. Drawing the rest from reference TRBV9 and TRBJ1-1, the complete variable domain is DSGVTQTPKHLITATGQRVTLRCSPRSGDLSVYWYQQSLDQGLQFLIQYYNGEERAKGNILERFSAQQFPDLHSELNLSSLELGDSALYFCASSDHPRGPESPNTEAFFGQGTRLTVV.

Only a few counts were recorded for this clone. The V call is TRBV7-6, the J call TRBJ2-7; the match to TRBD1 covers 9 bases. The CDR3 consists of 15 residues. J lost 2 bases, V lost 3 bases, and 5 bases had no gene match. From germline, CDR1 is SGHVS and CDR2 FNYEAQ. In nucleotides, the CDR3 is TGTGCCAGCAGCTTGCGACAGGGGGGACCCTACGAGCAGTACTTC. Its translation: CASSLRQGGPYEQYF.

This chain connects TRBV4-1 to TRBJ2-1; D call uncertain. This CDR3 has 15 residues. V was clipped by 2 bases and J by 4 bases, with 12 bases between them. The germline CDR1 and CDR2 sequences are MGHRA and YSYEKL. CDR3 in DNA: TGCGCCAGCAGCCAACTATTTCGTTATTACAATGAGCAGTTCTTC. Translating gives CASSQLFRYYNEQFF.

This chain links TRBV7-2 with TRBJ2-2; 11 positions agree with TRBD1. Losses at the gene ends were 3 bases for V and 7 bases for J; bases not matched to a gene: 1. The CDR3 is made up of 14 amino acids. CDR1 and CDR2 (germline): SGHTA, FQGNSA. CDR3 residues: CASSLGQGVGELFF. CDR3 nucleotides: TGTGCCAGCAGCTTGGGACAGGGGGTCGGGGAGCTGTTTTTT.

V gene TRBV27 combines with J gene TRBJ2-2, with 9 bases matching TRBD2. Trimming took 5 bases from V and 1 from J; bases not matched to a gene: 5. CDR3 length: 16 residues. CDR1 is MNHEY, CDR2 SMNVEV, per germline (reference sequence). The CDR3 DNA follows: TGTGCCAGCAGTATTTCTAGCGGGGTGAACACCGGGGAGCTGTTTTTT. The encoded protein is CASSISSGVNTGELFF.

The gene calls are TRBV6-5 and TRBJ2-7, with a tentative D call TRBD2 (5 bases). Between the trimmed V and J ends, which lost 0 bases and 5 bases, there was a span of 11 bases. Germline CDR1 and CDR2: MNHEY and SVGAGI. The CDR3 spans 14 residues. DNA for the CDR3: TGTGCCAGCAGTTACTCCACTAGACTGGACGAGCAGTACTTC. Amino acid sequence: CASSYSTRLDEQYF.

This chain uses TRBV7-2 with TRBJ2-7; 7 bases align to TRBD2. Per the germline V gene, CDR1 is SGHTA and CDR2 is FQGNSA. This CDR3 is 15 amino acids long. The ends lost 6 bases at V and 2 bases at J; junction bases unmatched: 10. The CDR3 loop reads CASSPREVLTYEQYF. The CDR3 nucleotides are TGTGCCAGCAGTCCACGGGAGGTTTTGACCTACGAGCAGTACTTC.

This sequence joins TRBV7-2 and TRBJ1-2; 9 bases map to TRBD1. Unmatched junction bases numbered 2, after V lost 1 base and J lost 2 bases. This CDR3 contains 15 residues. The germline V gene encodes CDR1 SGHTA and CDR2 FQGNSA. CDR3 sequence reads: CASSLEQGANYGYTF. The CDR3 DNA sequence: TGTGCCAGCAGCTTAGAACAGGGGGCGAACTATGGCTACACCTTC.

This clone has only one observation. The chain couples TRBV7-9 to TRBJ2-7; 8 bases are shared with TRBD2. V was clipped by 2 bases and J by 5 bases; unmatched bases: 8. The germline CDR1 and CDR2 sequences are SEHNR and FQNEAQ (reference sequence). This CDR3 comprises 15 residues. CDR3 protein: CASSLPASGRDEQYF. The CDR3 DNA reads as TGTGCCAGCAGCTTACCCGCTAGCGGGCGGGACGAGCAGTACTTC.

The rearrangement uses TRBV6-5 and TRBJ2-7, with 8 nucleotides matching TRBD1. CDR3 length equals 14 residues. Germline assignment: CDR1 MNHEY and CDR2 SVGAGI. Trimming cost V 5 bases and J 1 base; bases outside gene matches: 4. Here the CDR3 reads CASSGRTGSYEQYF. DNA for the CDR3: TGTGCCAGCAGTGGACGGACAGGGTCCTACGAGCAGTACTTC.

The genes are TRBV5-1 and TRBJ2-7, with TRBD2 as a possible D gene (5 bases). Germline V gives CDR1 SGHRS, CDR2 YFSETQ. This CDR3 comprises 14 residues. Deletions cut 0 bases from V and 4 bases from J, with 11 bases between. This chain's CDR3 is CASSLGDSAYEQYF. The CDR3 DNA follows: TGCGCCAGCAGCTTGGGGGATAGCGCGTACGAGCAGTACTTC.

The V gene is TRBV7-3, the J gene TRBJ2-2; possible D gene TRBD2, 6 bases. This CDR3 region has 17 residues. Germline values: CDR1 SGHTA, CDR2 FQGTGA. V lost 5 bases and J lost 5, with 21 bases in between. CDR3 coding DNA: TGTGCCAGCAGCCCTCAGGGCGGGACGCCTCCAACCGGGGAGCTGTTTTTT. As protein: CASSPQGGTPPTGELFF.

The CDR3 region has the DNA TGCGCCAGCAGCTTGGCGGATAGCGGGGTGAGCACAGATACGCAGTATTTT. Amino acids: CASSLADSGVSTDTQYF. The V and J genes are TRBV5-1 and TRBJ2-3; 8 bases align to TRBD2. The junction had 6 bases not matched to a gene; V was cut back by 0 bases and J by 0 bases. CDR3 length equals 17 residues. CDR1 SGHRS and CDR2 YFSETQ come from the germline V gene.

This CDR3 is CASSRRGTASTDTQYF. The CDR3, as DNA: TGTGCCAGCAGCCGTAGGGGGACCGCTAGCACAGATACGCAGTATTTT. This chain joins TRBV7-2 and TRBJ2-3; possible D gene TRBD1, 6 bases. The length of the CDR3 is 16 residues. V was cut by 5 bases and J by 0 bases, with 15 bases left in between. The germline gives CDR1 SGHTA, CDR2 FQGNSA.

The chain links TRBV10-1 to TRBJ2-2; possible D gene TRBD1, 6 bases. The germline gives CDR1 WNHNN, CDR2 SYGVQD (reference sequence). The CDR3 extends over 13 amino acids. V lost 6 bases and J lost 3, with 8 bases in between. Written as DNA, the CDR3 is TGCGCCAGCAGAAGGACAGACACCGGGGAGCTGTTTTTT. Protein sequence: CASRRTDTGELFF.

The chain is built from TRBV7-8 and TRBJ1-4; 7 bases agree with TRBD1. V trimming: 3 bases; J trimming: 7 bases; junction bases outside the gene matches: 5. The CDR3 covers 14 residues. The V gene's germline CDR1 is SGHVS and CDR2 FQNEAQ. The chain's CDR3 is CASSLGQISEKLFF. The CDR3 region has the DNA TGTGCCAGCAGCTTGGGACAGATTAGTGAAAAACTGTTTTTT.

The chain has TRBV5-1 and TRBJ2-2; 9 positions match TRBD1. The germline CDR1 and CDR2 sequences are SGHRS and YFSETQ. Germline trimming cut 4 bases from V and 0 bases from J; bases unmatched to any gene: 7. The CDR3 length is 17 residues. CDR3 DNA sequence: TGCGCCAGCAGCCACGGGACAGGGTACCCGAACACCGGGGAGCTGTTTTTT. It translates to CASSHGTGYPNTGELFF.